The 19 T cell receptor beta chains in this list originate from one sample, sequenced in a study of cytomegalovirus exposure and HLA in healthy donors. Vbeta (60) and Jbeta (13) primers were used in the PCR. Some clones are missing from TCRdb's copy, which holds only in-frame ones; the method was immunoSEQ multiplex PCR. This table has 180,000 or so clones, around 82% appearing once. The sample taken for sequencing was PBMCs. The receptor set was obtained from a woman in her twenties or thirties in good health and CMV-seropositive.

The chain couples TRBV27 to TRBJ2-3; maybe TRBD1 (6 bases). The CDR3 spans 15 residues. Trimming cost V 4 bases and J 5 bases, with 16 bases left between them. The germline V gene has CDR1 MNHEY and CDR2 SMNVEV (reference sequence). The CDR3: CASSSHRQVGDTQYF. CDR3 DNA: TGTGCCAGCAGTTCCCACCGACAGGTGGGAGATACGCAGTATTTT.

The J gene is TRBJ1-6, the V gene TRBV27; D call uncertain. V shed 2 bases and J shed 7 bases, with 12 bases lying between them. This CDR3 is 15 amino acids long. Germline CDR1 is MNHEY and CDR2 is SMNVEV (reference sequence). CDR3 in amino acids: CASSLTAGINSPLHF. CDR3 DNA: TGTGCCAGCAGTTTAACGGCAGGCATAAATTCACCCCTCCACTTT.

The V and J genes are TRBV28 and TRBJ2-7; 8 positions match TRBD1. V was clipped by 6 bases and J by 2 bases; unmatched bases: 3. CDR3 length: 13 residues. From germline, CDR1 is MDHEN and CDR2 SYDVKM. The CDR3 reads CASSRTGPYEQYF. The CDR3 nucleotides read TGTGCCAGCAGCAGGACAGGGCCCTACGAGCAGTACTTC.

Only a few counts were recorded for this clone. V and J are TRBV30 and TRBJ1-5; 9 positions match TRBD1. CDR1 GTSNPN and CDR2 SVGIG come from the germline V gene (reference sequence). V shed 7 bases and J 11 bases; nucleotides not matched to a gene: 9. The CDR3 has 12 amino acids. The CDR3 protein is CAFTGGGWAQHF. CDR3 nucleotides: TGTGCCTTCACAGGGGGCGGCTGGGCCCAGCATTTT.

This chain joins TRBV5-1 and TRBJ2-3; 11 positions match TRBD1. Germline CDR1 SGHRS, CDR2 YFSETQ. The CDR3 contains 15 residues. Trimming took 2 bases from V and 6 from J; bases not matched to a gene: 5. CDR3 loop: CASSLKGQGGDTQYF. DNA for the CDR3: TGCGCCAGCAGCTTAAAGGGACAGGGGGGGGATACGCAGTATTTT.

The chain links TRBV27 to TRBJ1-2; 7 bases fit TRBD1. Germline loops: CDR1 MNHEY, CDR2 SMNVEV (reference sequence). This CDR3 has 12 amino acids. J was trimmed by 8 bases and V by 5 bases; bases with no gene match: 5. The CDR3 loop is CASSAGQKGYTF. CDR3 nucleotide sequence: TGTGCCAGCAGTGCGGGACAGAAGGGCTACACCTTC.

The V call is TRBV10-3, the J call TRBJ1-2, with D possibly being TRBD1 (5 bases). From germline, CDR1 is ENHRY and CDR2 SYGVKD. The CDR3 consists of 11 residues. Trimming left V 5 bases short and J 8 bases short, with 9 bases between. The CDR3 nucleotides are TGTGCCATCAGTCAGGGCGGAGGCTACACCTTC. It is translated as CAISQGGGYTF.

In this sample, this clone turned up once. This rearrangement joins TRBV7-9 to TRBJ1-2; 9 bases align to TRBD1. V shed 5 bases, J shed 0 bases, and the junction held 4 bases outside the gene matches. The germline V gene has CDR1 SEHNR and CDR2 FQNEAQ (reference sequence). CDR3 size: 15 residues. The CDR3 is CASSARDRANYGYTF. CDR3 in DNA: TGTGCCAGCAGCGCCCGGGACAGGGCTAACTATGGCTACACCTTC.

The V and J genes are TRBV5-4 and TRBJ2-4; TRBD1 matches at 9 bases. The germline CDR1 and CDR2 sequences are SGHNT and YYREEE (reference sequence). Trimming removed 2 bases from V and 0 bases from J; junction bases left unmatched: 3. CDR3 length: 16 residues. The CDR3 sequence is CASSLGTGLAKNIQYF. In DNA, the CDR3 is TGTGCCAGCAGCTTAGGGACAGGGTTAGCCAAAAACATTCAGTACTTC.

The chain carries TRBV19 and TRBJ1-2; tentatively, D is TRBD1 (6 bases). Looked up from germline, CDR1 is LNHDA and CDR2 is SQIVND (reference sequence). With 1 base removed from V and 5 bases from J, the gap between germline ends came to 14 bases. The CDR3 contains 15 residues. Here the CDR3 DNA reads TGTGCCAGTAGTATAGTTGCAGGGGAGAGATATGGCTACACCTTC. Translating it yields CASSIVAGERYGYTF. Variable domain in full (rest from reference TRBV19 and TRBJ1-2): DGGITQSPKYLFRKEGQNVTLSCEQNLNHDAMYWYRQDPGQGLRLIYYSQIVNDFQKGDIAEGYSVSREKKESFPLTVTSAQKNPTAFYLCASSIVAGERYGYTFGSGTRLTVV.

V is TRBV2 and J is TRBJ2-1, with TRBD1 matching 7 bases. The germline CDR1 and CDR2 sequences are SNHLY and FYNNEI. The CDR3 length is 15 residues. Unmatched junction bases numbered 16, after V lost 7 bases and J lost 10 bases. CDR3 protein: CASTATRHPGGEQFF. CDR3 nucleotide sequence: TGTGCCAGCACCGCCACCCGCCACCCAGGGGGAGAGCAGTTCTTC.

This sequence joins TRBV7-2 and TRBJ2-1; the D is unclear. Germline CDR1 is SGHTA and CDR2 is FQGNSA. The length of the CDR3 is 16 residues. V lost 1 base and J 0 bases, leaving 10 bases between the germline ends. CDR3 bases: TGTGCCAGCAGCTTAGTACTAACCCCCTCCTACAATGAGCAGTTCTTC. This codes for CASSLVLTPSYNEQFF.

The chain uses TRBV7-2 and TRBJ1-6; TRBD1 matches at 7 bases. The CDR3 has 15 residues. Germline CDR1 and CDR2: SGHTA and FQGNSA. The ends lost 5 bases at V and 6 bases at J; junction bases unmatched: 7. CDR3 in amino acids: CASSPSTGSNSPLHF. The CDR3 region has the DNA TGTGCCAGCAGCCCATCGACAGGGAGTAATTCACCCCTCCACTTT.

This clone was observed a few times. This chain joins TRBV4-2 and TRBJ1-2; TRBD1 agrees at 8 bases. CDR3 length: 15 residues. Losses at the gene ends were 0 bases for V and 6 bases for J; bases not matched to a gene: 6. Germline V gives CDR1 LGHNA, CDR2 YNFKEQ. CDR3 residues: CASSQDAARGHGYTF. The CDR3 nucleotides are TGTGCCAGCAGCCAAGATGCGGCCAGGGGGCATGGCTACACCTTC.

The chain is built from TRBV6-5 and TRBJ2-7; 7 bases are shared with TRBD2. The J segment lost 1 base and the V segment lost 8 bases, leaving 11 bases of the junction unmatched. CDR1 is MNHEY, CDR2 SVGAGI, per germline. CDR3 length: 15 amino acids. The DNA of the CDR3 is TGTGCCAGCGGTGGCGGGGGATACCCTTCCTACGAGCAGTACTTC. It specifies CASGGGGYPSYEQYF.

The chain combines TRBV5-6 with TRBJ2-2; D perhaps matches TRBD2 (6 bases). Per germline, CDR1 SGHDT and CDR2 YYEEEE. V was cut by 0 bases and J by 6 bases, with 15 bases left in between. The CDR3 length is 16 residues. The CDR3 nucleotides are TGTGCCAGCAGCTTGGCCTTCGGGGGAAGGTCCGGGGAGCTGTTTTTT. Its translation is CASSLAFGGRSGELFF.

This sequence joins TRBV7-9 and TRBJ2-1; D unresolved. V dropped 2 bases and J dropped 0 bases, with 8 bases sitting between them. Germline V lookup: CDR1 SEHNR, CDR2 FQNEAQ (reference sequence). This CDR3 spans 15 amino acids. CDR3 in DNA: TGTGCCAGCAGCTTACACGCGGACTCCTACAATGAGCAGTTCTTC. Its protein product is CASSLHADSYNEQFF.

The rearrangement links TRBV4-3 to TRBJ2-2, with no clear D. CDR3 length: 14 residues. Germline lookup yields CDR1 LGHNA and CDR2 YSLEER. Trimming removed 0 bases at V and 8 bases at J, with 10 bases between. In nucleotides, the CDR3 is TGCGCCAGCAGCCAAGATCTGACAACTGGGGAGCTGTTTTTT. Translated, it gives CASSQDLTTGELFF.

V usage is TRBV7-9 and J usage is TRBJ2-3, with D hard to call. Trimming pared 8 bases from V and 2 bases from J, leaving 29 bases between. Germline CDR1 is SEHNR and CDR2 is FQNEAQ (reference sequence). The CDR3 spans 19 residues. The CDR3: CASEEVLSTKHFFTDTQYF. The DNA for the CDR3 is TGTGCCAGCGAAGAAGTTTTGAGCACCAAGCACTTTTTCACAGATACGCAGTATTTT.